A single sample gave rise to the 30 T cell receptor beta chains below, sequenced in a study of T cell responses to AZD1222 COVID-19 vaccine. The assay was immunoSEQ multiplex PCR, and TCRdb's table has in-frame clones only and misses some. The sample shows over 100,000 clones, approximately 93% of them seen only once. Source: peripheral blood, taken on day 0 of AZD1222 vaccination. The receptors derive from an adult in good health.

This clone was seen a single time. The V gene is TRBV3-1 (or the pseudogene TRBV3-2), the J gene TRBJ2-4, with D possibly being TRBD2 (6 bases). V was shortened by 0 bases and J by 1 base, with 19 bases between the two germline ends. CDR3 length equals 19 residues. Germline values: CDR1 LGHDT, CDR2 YNNKEL (reference sequence). The CDR3 nucleotides are TGTGCCAGCAGCCAAGATAGGGGCGCGGGATCTGAGGCCAAAAACATTCAGTACTTC. It is translated as CASSQDRGAGSEAKNIQYF.

This chain links TRBV12-3 or TRBV12-4 with TRBJ2-1, with D maybe TRBD2 (7 bases). This CDR3 is built from 13 residues. Trimming left V 6 bases short and J 8 bases short, with 14 bases between. The CDR3 nucleotides are TGTGCCAGCAGGCCCGGGGGGCTCCATGAGCAGTTCTTC. Its protein is CASRPGGLHEQFF.

The chain carries TRBV29-1 and TRBJ2-3, with D hard to call. The CDR3 is 12 residues long. Trimming left V 4 bases short and J 2 bases short, with 7 bases between. The germline CDR1 and CDR2 sequences are SQVTM and ANQGSEA. The CDR3 loop is CSVGPATDTQYF. The CDR3 DNA reads TGCAGCGTTGGGCCAGCCACAGATACGCAGTATTTT.

V usage is TRBV24-1 and J usage is TRBJ1-1, with TRBD1 matching over 8 bases. The ends lost 3 bases at V and 4 bases at J; junction bases unmatched: 6. Germline loops: CDR1 KGHDR, CDR2 SFDVKD. The CDR3 consists of 15 residues. The CDR3 nucleotides read TGTGCCACCAGTGATCCAGGGGGCGATGGCACTGAAGCTTTCTTT. Translation: CATSDPGGDGTEAFF.

As to this clone: An end of the junction does not agree with germline; a read error may underlie this. The chain has TRBV14 and TRBJ1-1; 7 bases map to TRBD1. The CDR3 has 14 amino acids. Germline V gene lookup returns CDR1 SGHDN and CDR2 FVKESK. Written as DNA, the CDR3 is TGTGCCAGCAGCCAAGAGACAGGGAACAGTGAAGCTTTCTTT. Its protein product is CASSQETGNSEAFF.

The J gene is TRBJ2-7, the V gene TRBV7-6; D gene unclear. V was clipped by 0 bases and J by 3 bases, with 12 bases between them. The CDR3 runs 15 residues. Germline V lookup: CDR1 SGHVS, CDR2 FNYEAQ. This chain's CDR3 is CASSLAVGLYYEQYF. CDR3 DNA sequence: TGTGCCAGCAGCTTAGCTGTCGGGCTATACTACGAGCAGTACTTC.

V usage is TRBV7-9 and J usage is TRBJ1-4; tentatively, D is TRBD1 (5 bases). The germline CDR1 and CDR2 sequences are SEHNR and FQNEAQ (reference sequence). This CDR3 is built from 15 residues. The V end was cut by 0 bases, the J end by 6 bases, with 11 bases between. The CDR3 DNA is TGTGCCAGCAGCTTAGCAGGGGCGGGGTATGAAAAACTGTTTTTT. Translation: CASSLAGAGYEKLFF.

This chain uses TRBV6-5 with TRBJ1-1, with 8 bases identical to TRBD1. Trimming at V came to 2 bases and at J to 1 base, leaving 6 bases not matched to a gene. The length of the CDR3 is 16 residues. CDR1 is MNHEY, CDR2 SVGAGI, per germline. The CDR3 DNA reads as TGTGCCAGCAGTTACGCCCGGACAGGGACGAACACTGAAGCTTTCTTT. Protein product: CASSYARTGTNTEAFF.

This chain links TRBV19 with TRBJ2-7; the D gene is possibly TRBD1 (5 bases). Germline CDR1 LNHDA, CDR2 SQIVND (reference sequence). V was trimmed by 6 bases and J by 11 bases, leaving 23 bases between them. This CDR3 region has 14 residues. CDR3 sequence: CASSPLGVGRAKYF. The CDR3, as DNA: TGTGCCAGTAGCCCCCTTGGGGTTGGCAGGGCGAAGTACTTC.

V and J are TRBV29-1 and TRBJ1-1, with a possible D match to TRBD1 (5 bases). The CDR3 spans 13 residues. Trimming left V 4 bases short and J 2 bases short, with 11 bases between. Germline CDR1 is SQVTM and CDR2 is ANQGSEA. The CDR3 DNA follows: TGCAGCGTTGCCTGGGGGGACAACACTGAAGCTTTCTTT. Amino acid sequence: CSVAWGDNTEAFF.

The CDR3 DNA reads as TGTGCCAGCAGCTTAGCCCTTAATCAGCCCCAGCATTTT. Translation gives CASSLALNQPQHF. The gene calls are TRBV7-2 and TRBJ1-5, with D uncertain. The germline V gene encodes CDR1 SGHTA and CDR2 FQGNSA. The CDR3 totals 13 residues. Trimming removed 0 bases at V and 4 bases at J, with 4 bases between.

V is TRBV7-2 and J is TRBJ1-3; 8 bases match TRBD1. Germline CDR1 reads SGHTA; CDR2 reads FQGNSA. The ends lost 5 bases at V and 0 bases at J; junction bases unmatched: 6. This CDR3 has 16 amino acids. CDR3: CASSPQGANSGNTIYF. The CDR3 nucleotides read TGTGCCAGCAGCCCCCAGGGGGCAAACTCTGGAAACACCATATATTTT.

In this sample, this clone turned up once. J is TRBJ2-5 and V is TRBV6-2 or TRBV6-3; D tentatively fits TRBD1 or TRBD2 (5 bases each). The CDR3 contains 16 residues. The germline CDR1 and CDR2 sequences are MNHEY and SVGEGT. The V end was cut by 4 bases, the J end by 2 bases, with 17 bases between. The CDR3 nucleotides read TGTGCCAGCAGTTGGGGGTGGGGGAGCCTGCAAGAGACCCAGTACTTC. It codes for CASSWGWGSLQETQYF.

The chain is built from TRBV19 and TRBJ1-2; TRBD1 matches at 9 bases. V was clipped by 9 bases and J by 2 bases; unmatched bases: 4. The CDR3 runs 13 residues. Per germline, CDR1 LNHDA and CDR2 SQIVND (reference sequence). The CDR3 protein is CASGDRENYGYTF. CDR3 bases: TGTGCCAGCGGGGACAGGGAGAACTATGGCTACACCTTC.

The chain couples TRBV19 to TRBJ2-1, with D maybe TRBD2 (6 bases). The CDR3 has 14 residues. From germline, CDR1 is LNHDA and CDR2 SQIVND (reference sequence). V was pared by 7 bases and J by 7 bases, with 17 bases between. Here the CDR3 DNA reads TGTGCCAGTAATCCGGGGCCGGAGGGGAATGAGCAGTTCTTC. This sequence encodes CASNPGPEGNEQFF.

The count of this clone is one. The chain has TRBV6-5 and TRBJ2-7; perhaps TRBD1 as D (6 bases). The CDR3 loop spans 14 amino acids. CDR1 is MNHEY, CDR2 SVGAGI, per germline. V was clipped by 6 bases and J by 0 bases, with 12 bases between them. CDR3 in amino acids: CASSPDRDSYEQYF. The CDR3 nucleotides are TGTGCCAGCAGCCCGGACAGAGACTCCTACGAGCAGTACTTC.

This clone has just one count. The chain joins TRBV18 to TRBJ1-4, with D perhaps TRBD1 (6 bases). CDR3 size: 15 residues. Germline CDR1 and CDR2: KGHSH and LQKENI. Trimming took off 2 bases at V and 5 bases at J, with 12 bases between the two ends. In DNA, the CDR3 is TGTGCCAGCTCACCAGGGACACTGGGGAATGAAAAACTGTTTTTT. Translated: CASSPGTLGNEKLFF. Based on the CDR3 plus reference TRBV18 and TRBJ1-4, the full variable domain is NAGVMQNPRHLVRRRGQEARLRCSPMKGHSHVYWYRQLPEEGLKFMVYLQKENIIDESGMPKERFSAEFPKEGPSILRIQQVVRGDSAAYFCASSPGTLGNEKLFFGSGTQLSVL.

V is TRBV7-2 and J is TRBJ1-1, with D hard to call. The CDR3 contains 15 residues. Germline V gene sequence: CDR1 SGHTA, CDR2 FQGNSA. The V gene lost 1 base and the J gene lost 0 bases, with 9 bases spanning the gap. In DNA, the CDR3 is TGTGCCAGCAGCTTAGTATTTCAGTTGAACACTGAAGCTTTCTTT. Its protein product is CASSLVFQLNTEAFF.

This clone was seen a few times. V is TRBV5-4 and J is TRBJ1-1, with TRBD1 as a possible D gene (6 bases). The germline CDR1 and CDR2 sequences are SGHNT and YYREEE (reference sequence). V lost 1 base and J lost 2, with 12 bases in between. This CDR3 region has 15 residues. CDR3 coding DNA: TGTGCCAGCAGCTTGCCTCGGGGGCGAAACACTGAAGCTTTCTTT. This sequence encodes CASSLPRGRNTEAFF. Based on the CDR3 plus reference TRBV5-4 and TRBJ1-1, the full variable domain is ETGVTQSPTHLIKTRGQQVTLRCSSQSGHNTVSWYQQALGQGPQFIFQYYREEENGRGNFPPRFSGLQFPNYSSELNVNALELDDSALYLCASSLPRGRNTEAFFGQGTRLTVV.

The rearrangement uses TRBV6-1 and TRBJ1-4; D might be TRBD1 (6 bases). The V and J ends lost 4 bases and 4 bases respectively, with 16 bases between them. This CDR3 is built from 16 residues. Germline CDR1 reads MNHNS; CDR2 reads SASEGT. CDR3 sequence: CASSGQGHPVNEKLFF. DNA of the CDR3: TGTGCCAGCAGTGGGCAGGGACACCCGGTTAATGAAAAACTGTTTTTT.

V is TRBV2 and J is TRBJ2-3, with D hard to call. The CDR3 is 13 amino acids. V gave up 6 bases and J gave up 5 bases, with 12 bases separating them. Germline V gene data show CDR1 as SNHLY and CDR2 as FYNNEI. The CDR3 here is CASRPKGRDTQYF. In DNA form, the CDR3 reads TGTGCCAGCAGGCCCAAAGGCCGAGATACGCAGTATTTT.

The chain employs TRBV2 and TRBJ1-2; D is undetermined. V lost 4 bases and J lost 6, with 9 bases in between. Looked up from germline, CDR1 is SNHLY and CDR2 is FYNNEI. The CDR3 length is 12 residues. The CDR3: CASSGGGNGYTF. DNA for the CDR3: TGTGCCAGCAGTGGTGGCGGGAATGGCTACACCTTC.

This clone was recorded only once. The rearrangement uses TRBV28 and TRBJ2-2; 9 nucleotides align to TRBD1. Germline V gene data show CDR1 as MDHEN and CDR2 as SYDVKM. V shed 8 bases, J shed 7 bases, and the junction held 14 bases outside the gene matches. The CDR3 contains 16 residues. CDR3 in DNA: TGTGCCAGCTTGGGGTACCTCGGGACAGGGTTCGGGGAGCTGTTTTTT. It translates to CASLGYLGTGFGELFF.

V and J are TRBV19 and TRBJ1-6; D is unclear. CDR3 length: 12 amino acids. The ends were cut back, 4 bases at V and 15 bases at J, with 13 bases in the middle. In germline, CDR1 is LNHDA, CDR2 SQIVND (reference sequence). This chain's CDR3 is CASSTSGRYLHF. In nucleotides, the CDR3 is TGTGCCAGTAGTACTTCCGGCAGGTACCTCCACTTT.

This chain connects TRBV11-2 to TRBJ1-2, with unresolved D. Germline V gene sequence: CDR1 SGHAT, CDR2 FQNNGV. The V end was cut by 4 bases, the J end by 4 bases, with 16 bases between. The CDR3 runs 15 residues. CDR3 sequence (DNA): TGTGCCAGCAGCTCAAGGACGGGTTCCCTCTATGGCTACACCTTC. It is translated as CASSSRTGSLYGYTF.

The V and J genes are TRBV5-1 and TRBJ2-2; 8 nucleotides match TRBD2. The ends lost 2 bases at V and 1 base at J; junction bases unmatched: 4. Germline V gene sequence: CDR1 SGHRS, CDR2 YFSETQ. This CDR3 has 16 amino acids. The CDR3 reads CASSLSTSGNTGELFF. CDR3 nucleotides: TGCGCCAGCAGCTTATCCACTAGCGGGAACACCGGGGAGCTGTTTTTT.

The chain carries TRBV2 and TRBJ1-2; 8 positions match TRBD1. Germline CDR1 reads SNHLY; CDR2 reads FYNNEI. V lost 5 bases, J lost 7 bases, and 15 bases stayed unmatched. The CDR3 has 16 amino acids. This chain's CDR3 is CASSLLLTDRGGGYTF. The CDR3 region has the DNA TGTGCCAGCAGTCTCCTCCTAACCGACAGGGGAGGTGGCTACACCTTC.

The rearrangement links TRBV19 to TRBJ1-2; 8 bases align to TRBD1. The ends lost 7 bases at V and 1 base at J; junction bases unmatched: 5. The CDR3 contains 14 residues. Germline CDR1 is LNHDA and CDR2 is SQIVND (reference sequence). The DNA for the CDR3 is TGTGCCAGTACCAGGACAGGGCATAACTATGGCTACACCTTC. Its protein is CASTRTGHNYGYTF.

This chain connects TRBV29-1 to TRBJ1-1; D is undetermined. The germline gives CDR1 SQVTM, CDR2 ANQGSEA. Between the trimmed V and J ends, which lost 5 bases and 6 bases, there was a span of 7 bases. The CDR3 is 10 residues long. As DNA, the CDR3 is TGCAGCGTTAGGGTCGCTGAAGCTTTCTTT. Its translation is CSVRVAEAFF.

The J gene is TRBJ2-2, the V gene TRBV30; D uncertain. CDR1 is GTSNPN and CDR2 is SVGIG in the germline V gene (reference sequence). This CDR3 spans 10 amino acids. Trimming cost V 5 bases and J 6 bases, with 4 bases left between them. The CDR3: CAWGAGELFF. The DNA for the CDR3 is TGTGCCTGGGGAGCCGGGGAGCTGTTTTTT. Full variable domain (outside the CDR3, taken from reference TRBV30 and TRBJ2-2): SQTIHQWPATLVQPVGSPLSLECTVEGTSNPNLYWYRQAAGRGLQLLFYSVGIGQISSEVPQNLSASRPQDRQFILSSKKLLLSDSGFYLCAWGAGELFFGEGSRLTVL.